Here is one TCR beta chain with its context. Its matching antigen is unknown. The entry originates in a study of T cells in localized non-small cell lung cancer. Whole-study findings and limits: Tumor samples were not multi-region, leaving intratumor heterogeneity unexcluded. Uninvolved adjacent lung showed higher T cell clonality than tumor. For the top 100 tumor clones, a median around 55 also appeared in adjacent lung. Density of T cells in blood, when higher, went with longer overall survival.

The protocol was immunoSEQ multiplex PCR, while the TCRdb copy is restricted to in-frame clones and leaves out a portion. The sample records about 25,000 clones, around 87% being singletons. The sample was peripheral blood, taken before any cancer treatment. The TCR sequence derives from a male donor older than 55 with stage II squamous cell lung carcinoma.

The CDR3 loop is CASSQDFGGRGEQFF. The CDR3 bases are TGCGCCAGCAGCCAAGATTTCGGGGGGCGGGGTGAGCAGTTCTTC. The rearrangement uses TRBV4-3 and TRBJ2-1, with D possibly being TRBD2 (7 bases). CDR3 length: 15 residues. Trimming took off 0 bases at V and 9 bases at J, with 15 bases between the two ends. The germline CDR1 and CDR2 sequences are LGHNA and YSLEER.